This entry concerns a single T cell receptor (beta chain). The source of the sample is a study of CD8 T cells in Susac syndrome. RNA in amounts of about 0.5 to 1 ug was reverse transcribed with random hexamers. MiXCR, applied by TCRdb to the immunoSEQ multiplex PCR reads, yields one record per CDR3 protein. The sample includes 150,000 to 200,000 distinct CDR3 sequences, about 93% of them seen just once. The receptor was derived from a human donor with multiple sclerosis. Sequenced: CD4+ T cells from PBMCs.

The CDR3: CASSLGTGDFNEQFF. CDR3 DNA: TGTGCCAGCAGCTTAGGGACAGGGGATTTCAATGAGCAGTTCTTC. The chain carries TRBV7-3 and TRBJ2-1; 10 nucleotides align to TRBD1. With 2 bases clipped from V and 6 bases from J, the junction kept 4 bases outside the gene matches. CDR1 and CDR2 from the germline V gene are SGHTA and FQGTGA. The CDR3 contains 15 residues.